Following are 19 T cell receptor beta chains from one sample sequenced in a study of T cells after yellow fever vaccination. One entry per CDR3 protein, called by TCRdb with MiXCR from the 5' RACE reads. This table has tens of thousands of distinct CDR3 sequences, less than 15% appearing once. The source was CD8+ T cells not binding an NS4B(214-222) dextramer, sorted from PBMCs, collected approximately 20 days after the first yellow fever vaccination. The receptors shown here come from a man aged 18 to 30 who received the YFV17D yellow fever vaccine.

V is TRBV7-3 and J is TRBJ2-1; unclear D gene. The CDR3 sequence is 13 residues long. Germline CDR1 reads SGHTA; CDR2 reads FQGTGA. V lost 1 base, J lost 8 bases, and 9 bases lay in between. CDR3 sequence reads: CASSLKLLDEQFF. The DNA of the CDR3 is TGTGCCAGCAGCTTAAAGCTTCTAGATGAGCAGTTCTTC.

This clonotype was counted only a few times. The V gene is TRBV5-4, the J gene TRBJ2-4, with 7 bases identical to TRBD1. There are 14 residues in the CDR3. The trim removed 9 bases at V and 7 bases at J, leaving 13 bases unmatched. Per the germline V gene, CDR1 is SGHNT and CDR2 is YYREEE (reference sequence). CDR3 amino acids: CATKTWDSFNIQYF. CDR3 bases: TGTGCCACCAAAACCTGGGACAGTTTTAACATTCAGTACTTC.

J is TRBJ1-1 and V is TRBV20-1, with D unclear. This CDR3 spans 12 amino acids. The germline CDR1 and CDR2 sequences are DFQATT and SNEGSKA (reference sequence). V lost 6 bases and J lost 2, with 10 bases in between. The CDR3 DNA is TGCAGTGCCAGTGACGGTAACACTGAAGCTTTCTTT. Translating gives CSASDGNTEAFF.

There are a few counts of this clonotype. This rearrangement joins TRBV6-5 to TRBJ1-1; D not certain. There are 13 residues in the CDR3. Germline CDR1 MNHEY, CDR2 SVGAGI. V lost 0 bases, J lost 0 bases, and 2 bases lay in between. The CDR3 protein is CASSYSLNTEAFF. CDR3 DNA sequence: TGTGCCAGCAGTTACTCCCTGAACACTGAAGCTTTCTTT.

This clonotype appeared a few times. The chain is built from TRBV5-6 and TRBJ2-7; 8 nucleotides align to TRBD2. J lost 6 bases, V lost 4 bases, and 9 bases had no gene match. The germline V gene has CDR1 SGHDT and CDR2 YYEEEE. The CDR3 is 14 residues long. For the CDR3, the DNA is TGTGCCAGCAGCATAGGACTAGCCGTGAGCGAGCAGTACGTC. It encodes CASSIGLAVSEQYV.

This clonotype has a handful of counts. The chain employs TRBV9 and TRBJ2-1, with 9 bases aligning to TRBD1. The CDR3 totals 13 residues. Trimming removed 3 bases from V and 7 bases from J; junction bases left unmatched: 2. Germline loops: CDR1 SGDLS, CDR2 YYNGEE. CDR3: CASSEGTGNEQFF. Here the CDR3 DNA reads TGTGCCAGCAGCGAGGGGACAGGGAATGAGCAGTTCTTC.

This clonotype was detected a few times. The CDR3 bases are TGTGCCAGCAGCTTAACTGGGGACTACGAGCAGTACTTC. Its translation: CASSLTGDYEQYF. The rearrangement links TRBV11-2 to TRBJ2-7; no reliable D call. Trimming removed 2 bases from V and 3 bases from J, with 8 bases in between. Germline V gives CDR1 SGHAT, CDR2 FQNNGV. CDR3 length: 13 residues.

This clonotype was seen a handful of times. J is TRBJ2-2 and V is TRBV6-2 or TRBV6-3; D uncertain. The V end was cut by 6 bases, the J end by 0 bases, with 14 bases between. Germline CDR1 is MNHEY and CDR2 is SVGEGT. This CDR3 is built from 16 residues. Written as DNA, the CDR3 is TGTGCCAGCAGACGCGCAGGACCAGCGAACACCGGGGAGCTGTTTTTT. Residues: CASRRAGPANTGELFF.

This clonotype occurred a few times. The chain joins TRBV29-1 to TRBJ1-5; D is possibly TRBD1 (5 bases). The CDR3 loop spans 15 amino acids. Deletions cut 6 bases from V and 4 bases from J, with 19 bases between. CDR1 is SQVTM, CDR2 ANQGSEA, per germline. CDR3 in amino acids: CSVILGGVRNQPQHF. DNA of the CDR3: TGCAGCGTAATCCTAGGAGGGGTCCGGAATCAGCCCCAGCATTTT.

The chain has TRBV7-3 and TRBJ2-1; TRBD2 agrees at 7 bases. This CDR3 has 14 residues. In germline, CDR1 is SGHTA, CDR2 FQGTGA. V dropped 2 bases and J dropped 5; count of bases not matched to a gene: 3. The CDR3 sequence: CASSLGGGDNEQFF. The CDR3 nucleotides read TGTGCCAGCAGCTTAGGGGGGGGAGACAATGAGCAGTTCTTC.

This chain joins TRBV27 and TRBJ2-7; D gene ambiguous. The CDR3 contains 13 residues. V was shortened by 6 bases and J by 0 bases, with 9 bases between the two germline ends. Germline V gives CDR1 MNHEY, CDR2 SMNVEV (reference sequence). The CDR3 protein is CASSRAYSYEQYV. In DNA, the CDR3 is TGTGCCAGCAGCCGGGCCTACTCCTACGAGCAGTACGTC.

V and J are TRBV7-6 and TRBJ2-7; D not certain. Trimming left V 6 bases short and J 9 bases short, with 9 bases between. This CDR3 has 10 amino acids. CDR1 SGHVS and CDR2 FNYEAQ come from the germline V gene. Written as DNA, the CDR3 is TGTGCCAGCAGGTTCTTGGTGCAGTACGTC. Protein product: CASRFLVQYV.

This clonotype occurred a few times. CDR3 nucleotide sequence: TGCAGCGTTGTAGGGGCTGGGAGCACAGATACGCAGTATTTT. This codes for CSVVGAGSTDTQYF. The J gene is TRBJ2-3, the V gene TRBV29-1, with D perhaps TRBD1 (5 bases). With 4 bases removed from V and 0 bases from J, the gap between germline ends came to 11 bases. Germline assignment: CDR1 SQVTM and CDR2 ANQGSEA. The CDR3 runs 14 residues.

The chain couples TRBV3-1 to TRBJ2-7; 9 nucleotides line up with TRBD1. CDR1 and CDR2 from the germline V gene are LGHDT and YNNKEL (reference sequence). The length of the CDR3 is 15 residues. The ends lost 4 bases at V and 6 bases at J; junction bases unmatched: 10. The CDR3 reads CASSRDRGFVGEQYF. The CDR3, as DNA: TGTGCCAGCAGCCGCGACAGGGGGTTTGTCGGCGAGCAGTACTTC.

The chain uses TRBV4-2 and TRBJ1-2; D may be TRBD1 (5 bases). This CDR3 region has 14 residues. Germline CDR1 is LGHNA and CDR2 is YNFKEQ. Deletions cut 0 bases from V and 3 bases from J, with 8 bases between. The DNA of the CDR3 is TGTGCCAGCAGCCAAGAAGGGGCTGACTATGGCTACACCTTC. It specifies CASSQEGADYGYTF.

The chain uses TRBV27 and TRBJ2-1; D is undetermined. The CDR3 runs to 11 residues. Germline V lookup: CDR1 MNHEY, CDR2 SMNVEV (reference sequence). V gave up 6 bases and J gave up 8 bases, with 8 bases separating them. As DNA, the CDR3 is TGTGCCAGCAGGAGGATCGATGAGCAGTTCTTC. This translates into CASRRIDEQFF.

In nucleotides, the CDR3 is TGTGCCAGCAGCTGGGGGACAGGGACCTACGAGCAGTACTTC. Translated: CASSWGTGTYEQYF. This chain links TRBV5-4 with TRBJ2-7, with 9 bases matching TRBD1. V gave up 3 bases and J gave up 2 bases; unmatched junction bases: 3. Per germline, CDR1 SGHNT and CDR2 YYREEE (reference sequence). The CDR3 is 14 amino acids.

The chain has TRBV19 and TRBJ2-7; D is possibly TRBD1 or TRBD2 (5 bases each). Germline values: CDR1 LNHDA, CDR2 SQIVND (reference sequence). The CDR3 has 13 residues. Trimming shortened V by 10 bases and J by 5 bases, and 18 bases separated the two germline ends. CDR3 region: CAKRGEWGHEQYV. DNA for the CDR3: TGTGCCAAAAGAGGGGAATGGGGACACGAGCAGTACGTC.

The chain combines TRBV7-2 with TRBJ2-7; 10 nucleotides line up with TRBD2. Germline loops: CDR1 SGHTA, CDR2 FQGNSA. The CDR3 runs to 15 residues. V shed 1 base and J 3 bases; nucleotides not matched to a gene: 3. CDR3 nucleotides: TGTGCCAGCAGCTTAGTATCTAGCGGGGGCTACGAGCAGTACGTC. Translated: CASSLVSSGGYEQYV.